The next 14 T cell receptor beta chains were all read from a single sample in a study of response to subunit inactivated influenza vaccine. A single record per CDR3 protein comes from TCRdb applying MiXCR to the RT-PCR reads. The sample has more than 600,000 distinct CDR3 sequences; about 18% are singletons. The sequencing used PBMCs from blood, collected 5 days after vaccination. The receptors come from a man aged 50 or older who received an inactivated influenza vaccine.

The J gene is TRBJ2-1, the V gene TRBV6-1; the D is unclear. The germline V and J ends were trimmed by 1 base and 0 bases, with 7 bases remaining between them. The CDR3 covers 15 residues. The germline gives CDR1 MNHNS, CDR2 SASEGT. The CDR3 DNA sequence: TGTGCCAGCAGTGAAGTTTGGAGCTCCTACAATGAGCAGTTCTTC. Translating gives CASSEVWSSYNEQFF.

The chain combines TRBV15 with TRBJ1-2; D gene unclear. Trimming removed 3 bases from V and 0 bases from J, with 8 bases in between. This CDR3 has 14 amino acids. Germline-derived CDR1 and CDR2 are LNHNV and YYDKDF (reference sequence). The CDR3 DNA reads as TGTGCCACCAGCAGGGAGAGAGCTAACTATGGCTACACCTTC. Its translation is CATSRERANYGYTF.

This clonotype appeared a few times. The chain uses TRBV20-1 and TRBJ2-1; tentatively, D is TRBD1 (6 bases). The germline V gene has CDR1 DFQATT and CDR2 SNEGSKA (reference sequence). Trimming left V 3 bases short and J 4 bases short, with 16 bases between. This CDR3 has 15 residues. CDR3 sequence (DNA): TGCAGTGCTAGTGGGGGCCGCCGGGCGTACAATGAGCAGTTCTTC. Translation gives CSASGGRRAYNEQFF.

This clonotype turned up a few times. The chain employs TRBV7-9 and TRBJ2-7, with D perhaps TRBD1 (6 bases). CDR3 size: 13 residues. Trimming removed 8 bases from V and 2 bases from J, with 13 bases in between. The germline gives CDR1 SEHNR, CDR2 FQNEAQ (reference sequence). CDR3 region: CASGRDNTYEQYF. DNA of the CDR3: TGTGCCAGCGGACGGGACAACACCTACGAGCAGTACTTC.

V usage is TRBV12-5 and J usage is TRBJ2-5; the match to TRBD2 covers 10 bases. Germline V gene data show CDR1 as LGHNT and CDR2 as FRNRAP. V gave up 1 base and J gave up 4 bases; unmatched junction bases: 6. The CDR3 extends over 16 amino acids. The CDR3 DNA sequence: TGTGCTAGTGGTTTGGCTAGCGGGAGTCGTCGAGAGACCCAGTACTTC. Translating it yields CASGLASGSRRETQYF.

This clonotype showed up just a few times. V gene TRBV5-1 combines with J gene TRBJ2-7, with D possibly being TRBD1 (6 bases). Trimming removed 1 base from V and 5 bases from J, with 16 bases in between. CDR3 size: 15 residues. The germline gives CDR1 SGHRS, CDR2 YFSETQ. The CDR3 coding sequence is TGCGCCAGCAGCTTGATTGACAGGTTTTCCCACGAGCAGTACTTC. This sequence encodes CASSLIDRFSHEQYF.

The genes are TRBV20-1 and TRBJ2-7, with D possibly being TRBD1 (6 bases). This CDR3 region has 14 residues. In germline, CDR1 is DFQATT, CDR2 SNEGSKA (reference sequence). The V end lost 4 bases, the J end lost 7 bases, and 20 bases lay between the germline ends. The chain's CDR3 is CSANPPGHRPEQYF. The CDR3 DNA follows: TGCAGTGCTAACCCTCCGGGACACCGACCGGAGCAGTACTTC.

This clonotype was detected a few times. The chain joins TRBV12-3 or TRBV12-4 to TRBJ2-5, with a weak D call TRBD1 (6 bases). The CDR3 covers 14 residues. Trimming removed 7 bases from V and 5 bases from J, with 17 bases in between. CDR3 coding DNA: TGTGCCAGCACCCCAGGACAGCGTGGGGAGACCCAGTACTTC. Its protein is CASTPGQRGETQYF.

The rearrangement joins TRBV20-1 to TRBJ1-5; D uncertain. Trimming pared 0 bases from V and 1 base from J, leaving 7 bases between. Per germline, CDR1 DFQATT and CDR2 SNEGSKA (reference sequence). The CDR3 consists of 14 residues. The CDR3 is CSARDLASNQPQHF. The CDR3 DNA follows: TGCAGTGCTAGAGATCTGGCGAGCAATCAGCCCCAGCATTTT.

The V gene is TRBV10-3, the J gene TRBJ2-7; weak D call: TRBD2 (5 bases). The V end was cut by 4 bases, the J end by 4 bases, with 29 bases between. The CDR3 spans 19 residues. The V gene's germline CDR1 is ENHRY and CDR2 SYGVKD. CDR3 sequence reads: CAISGGPWGSEMPRYEQYF. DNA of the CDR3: TGTGCCATCAGTGGCGGGCCATGGGGTAGCGAGATGCCCCGGTACGAGCAGTACTTC.

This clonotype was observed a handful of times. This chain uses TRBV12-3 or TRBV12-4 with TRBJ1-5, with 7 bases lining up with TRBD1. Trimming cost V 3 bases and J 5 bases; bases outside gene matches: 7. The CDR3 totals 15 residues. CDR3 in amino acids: CASSFAGGADQPQHF. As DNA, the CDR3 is TGTGCCAGCAGTTTCGCAGGGGGTGCGGATCAGCCCCAGCATTTT.

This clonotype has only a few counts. CDR3 DNA: TGCAGTGCTAGAGGACAGGGGAATGAAAAACTGTTTTTT. Its translation: CSARGQGNEKLFF. The rearrangement joins TRBV20-1 to TRBJ1-4, with 8 bases that match TRBD1. The CDR3 has 13 amino acids. J gave up 5 bases and V 1 base, and 0 bases lay outside the gene matches. Germline V gene lookup returns CDR1 DFQATT and CDR2 SNEGSKA (reference sequence).

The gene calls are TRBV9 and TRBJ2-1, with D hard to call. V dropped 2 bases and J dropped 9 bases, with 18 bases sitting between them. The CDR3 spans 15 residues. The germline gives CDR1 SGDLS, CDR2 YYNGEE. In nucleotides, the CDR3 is TGTGCCAGCAGCGTGGACCCGGCTCACAACGCTGAGCAGTTCTTC. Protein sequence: CASSVDPAHNAEQFF.

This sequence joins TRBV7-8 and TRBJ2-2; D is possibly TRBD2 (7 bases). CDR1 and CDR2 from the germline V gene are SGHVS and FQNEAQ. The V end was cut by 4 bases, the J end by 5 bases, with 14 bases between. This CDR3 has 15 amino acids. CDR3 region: CASSSGGPRTGELFF. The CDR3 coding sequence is TGTGCCAGCAGCTCCGGGGGGCCGAGGACCGGGGAGCTGTTTTTT.